These 14 T cell receptor beta chains were sequenced from one sample in a study of OX40 agonist ivuxolimab in advanced cancers. Profiled with immunoSEQ multiplex PCR; TCRdb holds only in-frame clones, not every one. The sample has some 70,000 clones, 75% to 85% seen once. The material sequenced was CD4+ or CD8+ T cells sorted from blood, taken in a trial of the OX40 agonist ivuxolimab. These receptors were collected from an adult with an advanced solid tumor such as melanoma, head and neck, liver or kidney cancer.

The CDR3 nucleotides read TGTGCCAGTAGTATGAGGTCAGGGGGCACGGCTGAAGCTTTCTTT. As protein: CASSMRSGGTAEAFF. The rearrangement links TRBV19 to TRBJ1-1; TRBD1 matches at 8 bases. CDR3 size: 15 residues. V dropped 3 bases and J dropped 6; count of bases not matched to a gene: 9. The germline V gene has CDR1 LNHDA and CDR2 SQIVND (reference sequence). The whole variable domain, remainder taken from reference TRBV19 and TRBJ1-1, is DGGITQSPKYLFRKEGQNVTLSCEQNLNHDAMYWYRQDPGQGLRLIYYSQIVNDFQKGDIAEGYSVSREKKESFPLTVTSAQKNPTAFYLCASSMRSGGTAEAFFGQGTRLTVV.

This clone occurred a few times. This chain links TRBV27 with TRBJ1-5; a possible D gene is TRBD1 (5 bases). CDR1 is MNHEY, CDR2 SMNVEV, per germline (reference sequence). The germline V and J ends were trimmed by 6 bases and 0 bases, with 6 bases remaining between them. The CDR3 is 13 residues long. CDR3 residues: CASRDNSNQPQHF. CDR3 nucleotides: TGTGCCAGCAGGGACAATAGCAATCAGCCCCAGCATTTT.

The chain recombines TRBV6-1 with TRBJ1-3; D possibly corresponds to TRBD1 (5 bases). CDR3 length: 14 amino acids. V was trimmed by 4 bases and J by 6 bases, leaving 13 bases between them. Per the germline V gene, CDR1 is MNHNS and CDR2 is SASEGT. The CDR3 region is CASSVGGRQNTIYF. The CDR3 DNA follows: TGTGCCAGCAGTGTCGGGGGTCGTCAAAACACCATATATTTT.

In this sample, this clone turned up once. The chain couples TRBV5-1 to TRBJ1-2; D is unresolved. CDR1 and CDR2 (germline): SGHRS, YFSETQ. Trimming left V 0 bases short and J 3 bases short, with 15 bases between. CDR3 length: 16 amino acids. The CDR3 here is CASSLAFSSEDYGYTF. Written as DNA, the CDR3 is TGCGCCAGCAGCTTGGCCTTTTCCAGTGAGGACTATGGCTACACCTTC.

The genes are TRBV7-6 and TRBJ2-7, with TRBD2 matching over 8 bases. Germline V lookup: CDR1 SGHVS, CDR2 FNYEAQ. The V and J ends lost 5 bases and 0 bases, in that order; junction bases with no gene match: 9. The length of the CDR3 is 16 residues. CDR3 in DNA: TGTGCCAGCAGCCTCCGAAGCGGGGGAAGCTCCTACGAGCAGTACTTC. As protein: CASSLRSGGSSYEQYF.

This chain uses TRBV18 with TRBJ2-5; no firm D call. The V end was cut by 2 bases, the J end by 5 bases, with 12 bases between. Germline CDR1 KGHSH, CDR2 LQKENI. CDR3 length: 14 amino acids. The CDR3 reads CASSPDVLTETQYF. The CDR3 DNA reads as TGTGCCAGCTCACCAGACGTACTTACGGAGACCCAGTACTTC.

The J gene is TRBJ1-1, the V gene TRBV27; D perhaps matches TRBD1 (6 bases). The CDR3 spans 16 residues. CDR1 and CDR2 (germline): MNHEY, SMNVEV (reference sequence). V dropped 5 bases and J dropped 4 bases, with 20 bases sitting between them. DNA of the CDR3: TGTGCCAGCAGTCCCGGGGGCTGGCTCCCAGGCACTGAAGCTTTCTTT. Its translation is CASSPGGWLPGTEAFF.

The V and J genes are TRBV19 and TRBJ1-1; perhaps TRBD1 as D (5 bases). Germline V CDR1 and CDR2: LNHDA, SQIVND (reference sequence). The V end lost 1 base, the J end lost 3 bases, and 6 bases lay between the germline ends. The CDR3 is made up of 13 amino acids. CDR3 loop: CASSIGQYTEAFF. CDR3 nucleotide sequence: TGTGCCAGTAGTATAGGACAGTACACTGAAGCTTTCTTT.

The gene calls are TRBV6-5 and TRBJ1-5, with D possibly being TRBD1 (5 bases). The CDR3 has 14 amino acids. Trimming left V 6 bases short and J 3 bases short, with 12 bases between. The germline gives CDR1 MNHEY, CDR2 SVGAGI. The CDR3 loop reads CASSRPGPNQPQHF. In DNA form, the CDR3 reads TGTGCCAGCAGCCGGCCAGGGCCCAATCAGCCCCAGCATTTT.

This CDR3 reads CASSRQTSYEQYF. The DNA of the CDR3 is TGTGCCAGCAGCCGCCAAACCTCCTACGAGCAGTACTTC. The chain couples TRBV6-6 to TRBJ2-7, with unresolved D. Germline V gene sequence: CDR1 MNHNY, CDR2 SVGAGI (reference sequence). CDR3 length equals 13 residues. Trimming took 6 bases from V and 0 from J, leaving 9 bases between them.

A remark on this clone: One junction end does not reproduce the germline sequence, and a read error may be involved. J is TRBJ1-4 and V is TRBV5-3; D gene ambiguous. TRBV5-3 is an open reading frame, and its role is uncertain. This CDR3 comprises 15 residues. The CDR3 loop is CASSLVGATNEKLFF. For the CDR3, the DNA is TGTGCCAGCAGCTTGGTCGGTGCAACTAATGAAAAACTGTTTTTT.

This rearrangement joins TRBV6-5 to TRBJ1-1, with TRBD1 matching 11 bases. The V and J ends lost 5 bases and 1 base, in that order; junction bases with no gene match: 0. Looked up from germline, CDR1 is MNHEY and CDR2 is SVGAGI. The CDR3 consists of 14 residues. The DNA of the CDR3 is TGTGCCAGCAGTGGGACAGGGGGGAACACTGAAGCTTTCTTT. Protein: CASSGTGGNTEAFF.

The rearrangement uses TRBV5-1 and TRBJ1-1, with 10 bases fitting TRBD1. From germline, CDR1 is SGHRS and CDR2 YFSETQ. With 0 bases clipped from V and 6 bases from J, the junction kept 14 bases outside the gene matches. The CDR3 sequence is 18 residues long. CDR3 DNA sequence: TGCGCCAGCAGCTTGGGGTTTGGACAGGGGGGATGGATGGCTGAAGCTTTCTTT. Its protein product is CASSLGFGQGGWMAEAFF.

This chain connects TRBV5-1 to TRBJ2-5; 8 bases match TRBD1. CDR1 SGHRS and CDR2 YFSETQ come from the germline V gene. The CDR3 totals 17 residues. After removal of 0 bases from V and 5 bases from J, the junction contained 12 bases not matched to a gene. CDR3 DNA: TGCGCCAGCAGCTTGGCGGCCTCAGGGGGCGGTCGCGAGACCCAGTACTTC. This translates into CASSLAASGGGRETQYF.